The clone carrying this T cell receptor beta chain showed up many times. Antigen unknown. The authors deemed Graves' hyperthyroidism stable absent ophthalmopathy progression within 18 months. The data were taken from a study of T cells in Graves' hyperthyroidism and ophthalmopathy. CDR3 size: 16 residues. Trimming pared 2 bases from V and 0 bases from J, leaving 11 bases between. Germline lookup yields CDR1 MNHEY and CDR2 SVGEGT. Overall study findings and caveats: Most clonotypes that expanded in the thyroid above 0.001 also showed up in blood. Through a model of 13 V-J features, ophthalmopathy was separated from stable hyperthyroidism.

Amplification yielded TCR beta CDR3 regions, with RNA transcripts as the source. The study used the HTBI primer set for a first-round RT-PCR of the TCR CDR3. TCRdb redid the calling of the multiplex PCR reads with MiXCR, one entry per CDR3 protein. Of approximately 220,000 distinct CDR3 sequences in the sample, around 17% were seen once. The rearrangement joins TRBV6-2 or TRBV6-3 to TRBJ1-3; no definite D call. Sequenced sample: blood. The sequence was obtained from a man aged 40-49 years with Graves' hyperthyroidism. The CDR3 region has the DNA TGTGCCAGCAGTTACCCCGACACGACCTCTGGAAACACCATATATTTT. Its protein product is CASSYPDTTSGNTIYF.